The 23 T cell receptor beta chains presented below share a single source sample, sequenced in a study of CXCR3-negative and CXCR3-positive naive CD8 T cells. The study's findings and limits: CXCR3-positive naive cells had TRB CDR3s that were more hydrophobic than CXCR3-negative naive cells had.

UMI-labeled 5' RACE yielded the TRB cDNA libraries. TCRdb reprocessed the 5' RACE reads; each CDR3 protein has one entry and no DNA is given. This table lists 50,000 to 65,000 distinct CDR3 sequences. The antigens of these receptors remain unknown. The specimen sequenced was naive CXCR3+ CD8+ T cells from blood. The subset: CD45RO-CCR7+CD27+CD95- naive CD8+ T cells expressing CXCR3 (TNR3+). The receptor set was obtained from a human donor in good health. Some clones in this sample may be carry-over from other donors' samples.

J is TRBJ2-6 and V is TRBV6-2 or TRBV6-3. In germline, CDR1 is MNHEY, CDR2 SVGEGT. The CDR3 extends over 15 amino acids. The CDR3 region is CASSRLDSVANVLTF.

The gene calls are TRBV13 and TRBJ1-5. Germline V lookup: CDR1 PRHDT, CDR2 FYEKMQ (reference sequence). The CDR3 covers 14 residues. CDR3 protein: CASSNGPGNQPQHF. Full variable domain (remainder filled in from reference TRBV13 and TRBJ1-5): AAGVIQSPRHLIKEKRETATLKCYPIPRHDTVYWYQQGPGQDPQFLISFYEKMQSDKGSIPDRFSAQQFSDYHSELNMSSLELGDSALYFCASSNGPGNQPQHFGDGTRLSIL.

This chain's CDR3 is CASSYSAHEQFF. This sequence joins TRBV6-6 and TRBJ2-1. This CDR3 comprises 12 residues. Germline V lookup: CDR1 MNHNY, CDR2 SVGAGI (reference sequence).

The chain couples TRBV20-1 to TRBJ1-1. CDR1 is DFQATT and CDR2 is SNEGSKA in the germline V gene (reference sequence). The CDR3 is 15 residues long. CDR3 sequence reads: CSARDLQGKNTEAFF.

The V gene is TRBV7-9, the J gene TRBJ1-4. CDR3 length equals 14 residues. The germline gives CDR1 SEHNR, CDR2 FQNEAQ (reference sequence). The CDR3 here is CASSHGPTNEKLFF.

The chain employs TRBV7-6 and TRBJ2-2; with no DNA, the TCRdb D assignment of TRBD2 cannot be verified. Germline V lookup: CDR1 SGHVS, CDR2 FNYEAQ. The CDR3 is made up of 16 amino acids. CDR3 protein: CASSPPRPLASGELFF. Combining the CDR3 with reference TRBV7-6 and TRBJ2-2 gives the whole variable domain GAGVSQSPRYKVTKRGQDVALRCDPISGHVSLYWYRQALGQGPEFLTYFNYEAQQDKSGLPNDRFSAERPEGSISTLTIQRTEQRDSAMYRCASSPPRPLASGELFFGEGSRLTVL.

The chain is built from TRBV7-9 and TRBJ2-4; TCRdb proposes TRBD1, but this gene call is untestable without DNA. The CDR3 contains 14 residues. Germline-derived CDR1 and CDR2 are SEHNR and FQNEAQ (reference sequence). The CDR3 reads CASSSWTRENIQYF.

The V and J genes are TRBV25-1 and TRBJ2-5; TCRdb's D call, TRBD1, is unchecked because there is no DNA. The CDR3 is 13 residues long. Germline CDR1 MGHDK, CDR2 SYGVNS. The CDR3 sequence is CASAGTAQETQYF. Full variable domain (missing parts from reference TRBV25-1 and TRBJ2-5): EADIYQTPRYLVIGTGKKITLECSQTMGHDKMYWYQQDPGMELHLIHYSYGVNSTEKGDLSSESTVSRIRTEHFPLTLESARPSHTSQYLCASAGTAQETQYFGPGTRLLVL.

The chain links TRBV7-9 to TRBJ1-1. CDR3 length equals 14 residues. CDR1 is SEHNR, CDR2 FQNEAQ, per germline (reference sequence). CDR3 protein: CASSSSDSNTEAFF.

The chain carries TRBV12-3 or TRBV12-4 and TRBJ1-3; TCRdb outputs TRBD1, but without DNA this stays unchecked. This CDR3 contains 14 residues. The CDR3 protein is CASRGEGTGNTIYF.

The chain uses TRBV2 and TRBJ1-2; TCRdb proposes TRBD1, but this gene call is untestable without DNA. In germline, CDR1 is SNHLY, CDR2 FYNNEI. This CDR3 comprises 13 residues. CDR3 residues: CASTTGPGYGYTF.

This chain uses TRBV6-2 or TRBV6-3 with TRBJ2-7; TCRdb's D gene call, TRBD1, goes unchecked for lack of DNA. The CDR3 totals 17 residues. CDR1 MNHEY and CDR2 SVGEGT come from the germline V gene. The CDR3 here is CASSYQGQTLTTYEQYF.

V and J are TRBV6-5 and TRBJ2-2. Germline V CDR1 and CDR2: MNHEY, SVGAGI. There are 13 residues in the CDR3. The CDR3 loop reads CASSSYVDGELFF.

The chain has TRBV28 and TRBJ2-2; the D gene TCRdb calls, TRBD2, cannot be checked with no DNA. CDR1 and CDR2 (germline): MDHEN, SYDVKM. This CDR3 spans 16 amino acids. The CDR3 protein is CASSFGGPGGPGELFF.

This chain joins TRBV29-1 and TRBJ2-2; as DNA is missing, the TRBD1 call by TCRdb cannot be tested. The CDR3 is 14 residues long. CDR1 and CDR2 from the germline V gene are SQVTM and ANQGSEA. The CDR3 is CSVTGRPNTGELFF.

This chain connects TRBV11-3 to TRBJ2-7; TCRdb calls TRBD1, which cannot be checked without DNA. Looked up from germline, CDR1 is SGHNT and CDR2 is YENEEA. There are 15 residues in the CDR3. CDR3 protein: CASSSGTSLTYEQYF.

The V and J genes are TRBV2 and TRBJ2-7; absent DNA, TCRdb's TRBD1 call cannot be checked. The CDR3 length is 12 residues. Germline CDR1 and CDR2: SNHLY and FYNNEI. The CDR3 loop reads CATARGGYEQYF.

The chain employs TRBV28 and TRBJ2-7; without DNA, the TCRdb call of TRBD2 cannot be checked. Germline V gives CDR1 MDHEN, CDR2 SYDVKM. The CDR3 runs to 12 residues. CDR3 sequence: CASKRGTYEQYF.

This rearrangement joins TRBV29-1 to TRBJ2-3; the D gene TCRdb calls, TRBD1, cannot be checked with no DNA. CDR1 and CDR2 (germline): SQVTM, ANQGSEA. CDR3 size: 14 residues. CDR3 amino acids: CSVETRVPWSHKYF.

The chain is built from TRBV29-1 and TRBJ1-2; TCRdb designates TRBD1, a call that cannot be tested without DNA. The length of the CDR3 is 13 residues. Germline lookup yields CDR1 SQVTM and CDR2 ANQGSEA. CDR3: CSVVYHRGDGYTF.

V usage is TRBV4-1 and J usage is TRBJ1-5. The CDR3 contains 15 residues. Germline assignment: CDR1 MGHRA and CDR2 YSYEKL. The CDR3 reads CASSQDGGGAQPQHF.

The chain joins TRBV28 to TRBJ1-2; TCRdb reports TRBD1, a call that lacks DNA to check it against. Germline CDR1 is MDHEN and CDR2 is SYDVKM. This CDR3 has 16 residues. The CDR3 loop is CASSPLTGALNYGYTF.

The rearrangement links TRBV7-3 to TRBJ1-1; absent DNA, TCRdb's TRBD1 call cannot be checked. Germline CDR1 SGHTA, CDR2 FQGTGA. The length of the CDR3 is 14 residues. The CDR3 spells CASSQTGSNTEAFF.